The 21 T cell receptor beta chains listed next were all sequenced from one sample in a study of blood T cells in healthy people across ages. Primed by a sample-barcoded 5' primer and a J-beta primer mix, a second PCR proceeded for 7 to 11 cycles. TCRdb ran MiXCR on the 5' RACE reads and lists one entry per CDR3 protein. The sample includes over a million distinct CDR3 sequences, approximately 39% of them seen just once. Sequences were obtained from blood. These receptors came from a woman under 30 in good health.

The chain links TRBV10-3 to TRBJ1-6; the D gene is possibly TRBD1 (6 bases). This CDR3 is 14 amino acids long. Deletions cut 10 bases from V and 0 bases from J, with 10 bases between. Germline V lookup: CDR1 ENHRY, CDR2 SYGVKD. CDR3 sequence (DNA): TGTGCCACCGGACAGAGCTCCTATAATTCACCCCTCCACTTT. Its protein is CATGQSSYNSPLHF.

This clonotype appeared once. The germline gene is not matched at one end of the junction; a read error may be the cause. DNA for the CDR3: TGTGCCAGCAGCCTAGGGGTGGTCGGGGAGCCGTTTTTT. It codes for CASSLGVVGEPFF. The rearrangement links TRBV6-6 to TRBJ2-2, with D perhaps given as TRBD1 or TRBD2 (5 bases each). The germline V gene encodes CDR1 MNHNY and CDR2 SVGAGI (reference sequence). The CDR3 totals 13 residues.

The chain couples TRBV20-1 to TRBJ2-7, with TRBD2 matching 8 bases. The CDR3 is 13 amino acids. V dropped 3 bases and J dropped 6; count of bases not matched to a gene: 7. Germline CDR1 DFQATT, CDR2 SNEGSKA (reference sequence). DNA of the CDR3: TGCAGTGCTAGGCAAAGCGGGAGCACCGAGCAGTACTTC. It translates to CSARQSGSTEQYF.

Written as DNA, the CDR3 is TGCGCCAGCAGCTGGACGGACACTCTCTCCTACGAGCAGTACTTC. Protein: CASSWTDTLSYEQYF. The chain is built from TRBV5-1 and TRBJ2-4; tentative D call: TRBD1 (5 bases). TRBJ2-7 matches the DNA end more closely, so the J call is doubtful. CDR1 is SGHRS and CDR2 is YFSETQ in the germline V gene. There are 15 residues in the CDR3.

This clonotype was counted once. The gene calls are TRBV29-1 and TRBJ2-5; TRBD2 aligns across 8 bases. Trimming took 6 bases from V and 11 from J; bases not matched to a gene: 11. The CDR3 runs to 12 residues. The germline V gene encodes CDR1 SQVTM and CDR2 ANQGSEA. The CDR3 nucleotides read TGCAGCGTCGGACTAGCAGGAAGAGAGCAGTACTTC. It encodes CSVGLAGREQYF.

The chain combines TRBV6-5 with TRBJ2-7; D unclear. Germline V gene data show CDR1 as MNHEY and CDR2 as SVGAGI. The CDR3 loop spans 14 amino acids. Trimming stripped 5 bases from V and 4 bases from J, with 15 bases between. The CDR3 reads CASSMSTAIYEQYF. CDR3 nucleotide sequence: TGTGCCAGCAGTATGAGTACAGCCATATACGAGCAGTACTTC.

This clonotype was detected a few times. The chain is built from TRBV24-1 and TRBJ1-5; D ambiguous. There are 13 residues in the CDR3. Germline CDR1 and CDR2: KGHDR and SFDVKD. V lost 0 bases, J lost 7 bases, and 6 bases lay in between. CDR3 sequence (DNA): TGTGCCACCAGTGATTTGGGAGGGCAGCCCCAGCATTTT. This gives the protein CATSDLGGQPQHF.

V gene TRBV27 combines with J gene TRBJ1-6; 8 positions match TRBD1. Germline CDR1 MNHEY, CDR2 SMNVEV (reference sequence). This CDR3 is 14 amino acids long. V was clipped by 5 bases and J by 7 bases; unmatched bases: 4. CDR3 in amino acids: CASSVDRGNSPLHF. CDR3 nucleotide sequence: TGTGCCAGCAGTGTCGACAGGGGAAATTCACCCCTCCACTTT.

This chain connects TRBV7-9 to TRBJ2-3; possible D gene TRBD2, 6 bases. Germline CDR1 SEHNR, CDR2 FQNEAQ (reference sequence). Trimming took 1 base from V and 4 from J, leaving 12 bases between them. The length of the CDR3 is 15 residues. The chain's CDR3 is CASSLVREGSDTQYF. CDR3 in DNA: TGTGCCAGCAGCTTAGTGCGGGAAGGGTCAGATACGCAGTATTTT.

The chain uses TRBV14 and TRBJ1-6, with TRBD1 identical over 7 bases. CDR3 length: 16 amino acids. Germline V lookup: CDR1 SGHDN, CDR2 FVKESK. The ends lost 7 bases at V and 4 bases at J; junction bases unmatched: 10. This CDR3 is CASMEKGQIYNSPLHF. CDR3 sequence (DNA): TGTGCCAGCATGGAAAAGGGACAGATATATAATTCACCCCTCCACTTT. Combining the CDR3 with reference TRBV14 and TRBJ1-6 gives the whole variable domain EAGVTQFPSHSVIEKGQTVTLRCDPISGHDNLYWYRRVMGKEIKFLLHFVKESKQDESGMPNNRFLAERTGGTYSTLKVQPAELEDSGVYFCASMEKGQIYNSPLHFGNGTRLTVT.

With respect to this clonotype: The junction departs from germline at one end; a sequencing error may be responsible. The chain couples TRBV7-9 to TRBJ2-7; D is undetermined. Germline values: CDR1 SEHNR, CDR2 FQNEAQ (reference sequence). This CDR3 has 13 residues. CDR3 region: CASSYSSSSEQYF. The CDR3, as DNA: TGTGCCAGCAGTTACAGTTCCTCCTCCGAGCAGTACTTC.

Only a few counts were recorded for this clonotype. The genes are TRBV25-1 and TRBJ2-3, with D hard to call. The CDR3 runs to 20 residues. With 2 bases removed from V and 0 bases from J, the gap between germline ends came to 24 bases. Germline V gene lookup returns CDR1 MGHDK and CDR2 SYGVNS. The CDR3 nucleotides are TGTGCCAGCAGTGAAATAGATAGGCCAGCAATTCTCTTTAGCACAGATACGCAGTATTTT. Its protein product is CASSEIDRPAILFSTDTQYF.

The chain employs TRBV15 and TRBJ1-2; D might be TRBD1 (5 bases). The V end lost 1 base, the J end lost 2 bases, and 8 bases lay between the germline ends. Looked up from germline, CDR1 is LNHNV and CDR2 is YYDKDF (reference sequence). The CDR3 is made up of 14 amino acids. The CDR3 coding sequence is TGTGCCACCAGCAGAGGTCGGGGCAACTATGGCTACACCTTC. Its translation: CATSRGRGNYGYTF.

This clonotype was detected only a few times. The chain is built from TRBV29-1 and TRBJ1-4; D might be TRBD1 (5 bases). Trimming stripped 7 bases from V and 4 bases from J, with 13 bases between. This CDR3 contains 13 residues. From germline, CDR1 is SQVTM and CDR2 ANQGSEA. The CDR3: CSATGTVNEKLFF. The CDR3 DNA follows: TGCAGCGCCACCGGGACGGTTAATGAAAAACTGTTTTTT.

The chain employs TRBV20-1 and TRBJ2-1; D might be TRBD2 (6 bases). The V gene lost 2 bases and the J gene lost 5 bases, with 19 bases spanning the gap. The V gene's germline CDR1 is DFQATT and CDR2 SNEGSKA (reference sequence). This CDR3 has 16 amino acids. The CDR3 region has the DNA TGCAGTGCTAGACAACCGACCCAGCGGGTAAACAATGAGCAGTTCTTC. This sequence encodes CSARQPTQRVNNEQFF.

The CDR3 sequence is CASSRTGLRSYEQYF. CDR3 bases: TGCGCCAGCAGCAGAACAGGATTACGCTCCTACGAGCAGTACTTC. V is TRBV5-1 and J is TRBJ2-7, with D perhaps TRBD1 (5 bases). Germline V CDR1 and CDR2: SGHRS, YFSETQ. V was trimmed by 4 bases and J by 0 bases, leaving 14 bases between them. The CDR3 spans 15 residues.

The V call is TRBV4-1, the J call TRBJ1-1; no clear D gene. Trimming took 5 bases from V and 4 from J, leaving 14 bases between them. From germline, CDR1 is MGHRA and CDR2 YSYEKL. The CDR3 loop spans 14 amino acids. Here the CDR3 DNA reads TGCGCCAGCAGCTTACACTCCGGCGGCACTGAAGCTTTCTTT. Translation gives CASSLHSGGTEAFF.

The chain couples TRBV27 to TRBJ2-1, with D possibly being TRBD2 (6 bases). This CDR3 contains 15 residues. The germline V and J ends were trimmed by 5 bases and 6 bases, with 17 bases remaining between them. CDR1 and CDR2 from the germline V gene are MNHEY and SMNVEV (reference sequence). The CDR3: CASSQTGTGVNEQFF. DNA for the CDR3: TGTGCCAGCAGTCAAACCGGGACTGGCGTCAATGAGCAGTTCTTC.

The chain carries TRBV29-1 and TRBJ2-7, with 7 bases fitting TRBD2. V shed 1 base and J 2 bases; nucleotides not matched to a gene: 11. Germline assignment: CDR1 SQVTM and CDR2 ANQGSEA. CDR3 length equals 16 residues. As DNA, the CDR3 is TGCAGCGTTGAAGGGGGCGATCGGGAGGCCCCCTACGAGCAGTACTTC. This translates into CSVEGGDREAPYEQYF.

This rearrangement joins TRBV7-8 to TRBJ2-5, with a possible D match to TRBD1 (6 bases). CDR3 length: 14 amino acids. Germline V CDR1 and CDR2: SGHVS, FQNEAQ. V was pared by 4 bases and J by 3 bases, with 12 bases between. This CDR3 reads CASSSPDRKETQYF. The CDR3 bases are TGTGCCAGCAGCTCCCCCGACAGGAAAGAGACCCAGTACTTC.

CDR3 sequence reads: CSAHRTGLTKNIQYF. CDR3 nucleotide sequence: TGCAGTGCCCATCGGACGGGTTTAACCAAAAACATTCAGTACTTC. The chain carries TRBV20-1 and TRBJ2-4; D unclear. The CDR3 runs 15 residues. V was trimmed by 6 bases and J by 2 bases, leaving 17 bases between them. CDR1 is DFQATT and CDR2 is SNEGSKA in the germline V gene (reference sequence).